The entry below describes one T cell receptor beta chain. Its cognate antigen is unknown. The sample is drawn from a study of cytomegalovirus exposure and HLA in healthy donors. On the study more broadly: Earlier work reported 90 million to 120 million unique TCR beta sequences from 150 million to 200 million T cells. Within the Caucasian-associated ancestry cluster were roughly 79% of the roughly 430 genotyped donors.

Study observations and caveats: In an earlier analysis, in about 530 donors, most V segments appeared productive either ~87% or ~30% of the time. In all likelihood, a cluster of highly shared sequence variants was a sequencing artifact.

Use of 60 Vbeta and 13 Jbeta primers characterized the PCR. Measured with immunoSEQ multiplex PCR; TCRdb has only the in-frame clones, and not every one. The data hold about 130,000 clones, with about 80% observed a single time. Germline V gives CDR1 MNHEY, CDR2 SVGAGI. After removal of 5 bases from V and 5 bases from J, the junction contained 3 bases not matched to a gene. The CDR3 spans 13 residues. Sequencing was carried out using PBMCs. The chain carries TRBV6-5 and TRBJ1-2; 9 bases match TRBD1. This TCR was recovered from a woman aged 50 to 60 in good health and CMV-seronegative. The CDR3 DNA sequence: TGTGCCAGCAGTGGGACAGGGCAATATGGCTACACCTTC. As protein: CASSGTGQYGYTF.